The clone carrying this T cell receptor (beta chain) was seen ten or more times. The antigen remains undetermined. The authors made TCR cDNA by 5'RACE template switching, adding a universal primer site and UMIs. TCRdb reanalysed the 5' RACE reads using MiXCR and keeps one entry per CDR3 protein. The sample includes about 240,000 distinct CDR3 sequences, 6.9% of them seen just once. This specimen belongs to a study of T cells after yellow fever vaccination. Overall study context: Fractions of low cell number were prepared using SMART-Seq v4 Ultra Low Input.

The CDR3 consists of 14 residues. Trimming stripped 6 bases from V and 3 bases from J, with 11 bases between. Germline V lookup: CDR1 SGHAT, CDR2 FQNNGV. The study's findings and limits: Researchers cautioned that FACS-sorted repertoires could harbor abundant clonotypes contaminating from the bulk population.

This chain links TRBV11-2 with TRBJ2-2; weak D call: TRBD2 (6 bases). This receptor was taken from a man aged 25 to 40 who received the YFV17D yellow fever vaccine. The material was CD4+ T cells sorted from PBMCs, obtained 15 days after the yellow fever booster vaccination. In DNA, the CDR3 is TGTGCCAGCAGACTGACTAGATACACCGGGGAGCTGTTTTTT. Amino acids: CASRLTRYTGELFF. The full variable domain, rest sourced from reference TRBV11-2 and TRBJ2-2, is EAGVAQSPRYKIIEKRQSVAFWCNPISGHATLYWYQQILGQGPKLLIQFQNNGVVDDSQLPKDRFSAERLKGVDSTLKIQPAKLEDSAVYLCASRLTRYTGELFFGEGSRLTVL.